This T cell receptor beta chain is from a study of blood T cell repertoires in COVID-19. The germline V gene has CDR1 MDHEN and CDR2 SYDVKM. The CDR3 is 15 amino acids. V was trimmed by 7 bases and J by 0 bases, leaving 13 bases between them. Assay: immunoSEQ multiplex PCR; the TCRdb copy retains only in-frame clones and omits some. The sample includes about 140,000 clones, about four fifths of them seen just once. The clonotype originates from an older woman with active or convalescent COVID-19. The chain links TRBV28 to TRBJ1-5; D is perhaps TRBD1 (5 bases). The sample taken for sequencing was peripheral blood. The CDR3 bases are TGTGCCAGCATTGGAGGGGACTATAGCAATCAGCCCCAGCATTTT. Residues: CASIGGDYSNQPQHF.